These 15 T cell receptor beta chains were all obtained from the same sample, sequenced in a study of blood T cell repertoires in COVID-19. The protocol was immunoSEQ multiplex PCR, while the TCRdb copy is restricted to in-frame clones and leaves out a portion. Of 110,000 to 150,000 clones in the sample, around three quarters were seen once. Sequenced input: peripheral blood. These receptors came from a man between 60 and 75 years old with acute or convalescent COVID-19.

The gene calls are TRBV28 and TRBJ2-1; D is perhaps TRBD2 (7 bases). Germline V gives CDR1 MDHEN, CDR2 SYDVKM. This CDR3 region has 15 residues. Trimming removed 7 bases at V and 4 bases at J, with 17 bases between. CDR3 in amino acids: CASKPGGSLYNEQFF. The CDR3 DNA reads as TGTGCCAGCAAGCCGGGGGGCTCCCTGTACAATGAGCAGTTCTTC.

The V call is TRBV7-2, the J call TRBJ2-7, with D possibly TRBD2 on 7 matching bases. V lost 5 bases to trimming and J lost 3 bases, with 20 bases between them. The CDR3 runs to 16 residues. Germline V gene sequence: CDR1 SGHTA, CDR2 FQGNSA. CDR3 sequence reads: CASSPGGAPRYYEQYF. The CDR3 nucleotides read TGTGCCAGCAGCCCTGGGGGGGCTCCTCGTTACTACGAGCAGTACTTC.

Here the CDR3 DNA reads TGTGCCTGGAGTCCTGTGGGGCAGGGAAATCAGCCCCAGCATTTT. Translation gives CAWSPVGQGNQPQHF. This rearrangement joins TRBV30 to TRBJ1-5; perhaps TRBD1 as D (5 bases). Trimming pared 2 bases from V and 4 bases from J, leaving 15 bases between. CDR1 GTSNPN and CDR2 SVGIG come from the germline V gene (reference sequence). The CDR3 length is 15 residues.

V usage is TRBV4-1 and J usage is TRBJ2-7; tentative D call: TRBD2 (6 bases). The CDR3 covers 13 residues. Germline values: CDR1 MGHRA, CDR2 YSYEKL. Trimming pared 4 bases from V and 4 bases from J, leaving 11 bases between. This CDR3 reads CASSLEGGYEQYF. CDR3 DNA: TGCGCCAGCAGCCTAGAGGGAGGATACGAGCAGTACTTC.

There are a few counts of this clone. The V gene is TRBV5-1, the J gene TRBJ2-1, with 11 bases aligning to TRBD2. The CDR3 runs to 15 residues. Per germline, CDR1 SGHRS and CDR2 YFSETQ. Germline trimming cut 4 bases from V and 5 bases from J; bases unmatched to any gene: 5. CDR3 amino acids: CASSPGLAVNNEQFF. In DNA form, the CDR3 reads TGCGCCAGCAGCCCGGGACTAGCGGTAAACAATGAGCAGTTCTTC.

This chain links TRBV19 with TRBJ2-1; D may be TRBD2 (6 bases). Germline V CDR1 and CDR2: LNHDA, SQIVND (reference sequence). The CDR3 spans 16 residues. Trimming removed 7 bases from V and 1 base from J, with 17 bases in between. In DNA form, the CDR3 reads TGTGCCAGTAACCCCATGGGGCGGGGATCCTACAATGAGCAGTTCTTC. This encodes CASNPMGRGSYNEQFF. The entire variable domain, with the rest obtained from reference TRBV19 and TRBJ2-1, is as follows: DGGITQSPKYLFRKEGQNVTLSCEQNLNHDAMYWYRQDPGQGLRLIYYSQIVNDFQKGDIAEGYSVSREKKESFPLTVTSAQKNPTAFYLCASNPMGRGSYNEQFFGPGTRLTVL.

The J gene is TRBJ1-6, the V gene TRBV7-2; 7 nucleotides align to TRBD1. Germline V CDR1 and CDR2: SGHTA, FQGNSA. The J segment lost 6 bases and the V segment lost 5 bases, leaving 7 bases of the junction unmatched. The CDR3 is 15 amino acids. The CDR3 region is CASSVYRGGNSPLHF. DNA of the CDR3: TGTGCCAGCAGCGTATACAGGGGAGGTAATTCACCCCTCCACTTT.

Remarks on this clone: One end of the junction does not line up with germline, which may come from a read error. The rearrangement links TRBV5-4 to TRBJ1-1; D perhaps matches TRBD1 (5 bases). There are 14 residues in the CDR3. CDR1 and CDR2 (germline): SGHNT, YYREEE (reference sequence). The CDR3 region has the DNA TGTGCCAGCACCTTGACCGACAGACACACTGAAGCTTTCTTT. As protein: CASTLTDRHTEAFF.

A single count supports this clone. The chain is built from TRBV7-2 and TRBJ1-6; no clear D gene. The germline V gene has CDR1 SGHTA and CDR2 FQGNSA. The CDR3 has 15 residues. Trimming cost V 2 bases and J 9 bases, with 14 bases left between them. The CDR3 coding sequence is TGTGCCAGCAGCTTACAGGTCCAGATGGGTTCACCCCTCCACTTT. The encoded protein is CASSLQVQMGSPLHF.

The chain joins TRBV27 to TRBJ1-1; D ambiguous. The germline gives CDR1 MNHEY, CDR2 SMNVEV (reference sequence). Trimming shortened V by 5 bases and J by 0 bases, and 7 bases separated the two germline ends. This CDR3 spans 13 amino acids. The CDR3 sequence: CASSLKLNTEAFF. The CDR3 bases are TGTGCCAGCAGTCTCAAGCTGAACACTGAAGCTTTCTTT.

This chain links TRBV27 with TRBJ2-1; 8 bases are shared with TRBD1. Germline trimming cut 7 bases from V and 0 bases from J; bases unmatched to any gene: 8. Germline V gene lookup returns CDR1 MNHEY and CDR2 SMNVEV (reference sequence). The CDR3 extends over 16 amino acids. In DNA, the CDR3 is TGTGCCAGCAAGGACAGGGTTTCTTTCTCCTACAATGAGCAGTTCTTC. Protein product: CASKDRVSFSYNEQFF.

This chain uses TRBV30 with TRBJ1-1; D unresolved. The CDR3 runs 14 residues. The germline CDR1 and CDR2 sequences are GTSNPN and SVGIG (reference sequence). V lost 1 base to trimming and J lost 2 bases, with 11 bases between them. CDR3 sequence reads: CAWSGRGPNTEAFF. In DNA form, the CDR3 reads TGTGCCTGGAGTGGGCGAGGGCCTAACACTGAAGCTTTCTTT.

The chain employs TRBV7-9 and TRBJ1-5; the match to TRBD1 covers 7 bases. Germline assignment: CDR1 SEHNR and CDR2 FQNEAQ (reference sequence). The CDR3 is 15 residues long. The V and J ends lost 5 bases and 4 bases, in that order; junction bases with no gene match: 8. CDR3 loop: CASSGTSGGNQPQHF. DNA for the CDR3: TGTGCCAGCAGCGGGACTTCAGGGGGTAATCAGCCCCAGCATTTT.

This clone turned up a few times. The V and J genes are TRBV7-2 and TRBJ2-3; the match to TRBD2 covers 7 bases. The CDR3 consists of 13 residues. The V segment lost 1 base and the J segment 10 bases; nucleotides outside the gene matches: 5. Germline CDR1 and CDR2: SGHTA and FQGNSA. CDR3 amino acids: CASSLDGLAAQYF. CDR3 sequence (DNA): TGTGCCAGCAGCTTAGATGGGCTAGCGGCGCAGTATTTT.

In its sample, this clone was seen once. V is TRBV24-1 and J is TRBJ2-7, with 10 positions matching TRBD1. From germline, CDR1 is KGHDR and CDR2 SFDVKD. The V segment lost 10 bases and the J segment 5 bases; nucleotides outside the gene matches: 10. This CDR3 spans 14 amino acids. The DNA for the CDR3 is TGTGCCACTAGAGACAGGGGGCCGTCAAACGAGCAGTACTTC. This encodes CATRDRGPSNEQYF.